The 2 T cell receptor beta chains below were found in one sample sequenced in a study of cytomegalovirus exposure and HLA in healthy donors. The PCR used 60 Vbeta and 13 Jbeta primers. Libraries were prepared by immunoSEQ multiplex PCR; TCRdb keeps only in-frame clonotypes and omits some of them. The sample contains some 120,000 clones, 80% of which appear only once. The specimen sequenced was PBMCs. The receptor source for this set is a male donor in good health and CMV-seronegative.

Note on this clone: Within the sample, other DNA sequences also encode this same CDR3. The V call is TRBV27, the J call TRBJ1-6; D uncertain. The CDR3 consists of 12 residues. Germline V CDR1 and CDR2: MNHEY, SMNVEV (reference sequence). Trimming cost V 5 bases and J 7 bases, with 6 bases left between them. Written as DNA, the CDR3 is TGTGCCAGCAGTCTTTTAAATTCACCCCTCCACTTT. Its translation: CASSLLNSPLHF.

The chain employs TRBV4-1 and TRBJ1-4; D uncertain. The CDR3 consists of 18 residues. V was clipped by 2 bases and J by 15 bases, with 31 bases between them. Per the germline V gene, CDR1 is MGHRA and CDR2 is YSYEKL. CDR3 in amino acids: CASSQLRLGLGRGSGVFF. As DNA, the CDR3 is TGCGCCAGCAGCCAACTAAGGCTCGGACTAGGGCGGGGATCTGGAGTGTTTTTT.